The source of this T cell receptor (beta chain) is a study of blood T cell repertoires in COVID-19 (TCRdb year 2020). About the investigation overall: Samples covering the acute and convalescent phases of COVID-19 were provided by collaborators in the United States, Italy and Spain. The prospective study material was composed of cDNA or gDNA derived from T cells, B-cell-depleted T cells, or PBMCs. Deeply sampled blood TCRbeta repertoires from subjects exposed to, actively infected with, or recovered from COVID-19 were included in the dataset. The repertoires were made available in a free public database intended to serve as a resource for research on the immune response to SARS-CoV-2. Samples came from the ongoing ImmuneRACE study (first 160 participants) plus 1,254 subjects from 6 global collaborators. The sample metadata nearly always contained a de-identified subject ID, COVID-19 status, age in years and sex. Where available, HLA class I and class II types were taken from metadata supplied by the sample provider and were not determined by assay-based typing. General findings and caveats noted by the study authors: How much clinical and demographic metadata was included differed by source and by participant, and the metadata was provided uncurated.

Regarding this clone: Its antigen has not been determined. The sample holds no much larger clone one base away, and base qualities are not on file.

TCRbeta CDR3 regions were amplified from genomic DNA by means of the immunoSEQ Assay, a bias-controlled multiplex PCR. The original pipeline was this. Nucleated cell counts per sample were estimated from amplification of reference gene primers within the assay. Sequence reads were collapsed and filtered to measure the absolute abundance of every unique TCRbeta CDR3 rearrangement. Productive Simpson clonality was computed per sample as the square root of Simpson's diversity index over productive rearrangements. This is the immuneACCESS table as TCRdb keeps it, with only in-frame sequences that have V and J called. A part of the clones is gone; compared with another copy, unresolved V genes explain less than half, and the rest is unexplained. V and J calls and clone size are those listed in that table; D and trimming were worked out from the DNA. The sample records about 250,000 clones, about 85% of which are singletons. The biggest ten clones account for 0.7% to 1% of the sample.

One collaborating source in Seattle enrolled patients while the patients were actively infected and followed the patients over time throughout the course of disease. Each collaborating institution followed its own protocols to collect whole blood in K2EDTA tubes. For TCRbeta analysis, collaborators shipped samples in one of three forms: frozen whole blood, isolated PBMCs, or DNA extracted from either of those sample types. The CDR1 and CDR2 encoded by the germline V gene are KGHSH and LQKENI. The CDR3, cysteine through phenylalanine, is 15 amino acids long. Of the read, only the CDR3 DNA is kept; its 45 bases are in frame from base 1. The trim is 3 bases for V and 0 bases for J, with a gap of 8 bases between the germline ends.

Material: peripheral blood. The rearrangement combines TRBV18 with TRBJ1-4; the best D guess is TRBD1, with 5 bases matching. The receptor comes from a human donor with COVID-19, enrolled during active disease. The donor label of this sample is uncertain. CDR3 reads: CASSPDIATNEKLFF. In nucleotide form, the sequence is TGTGCCAGCTCACCGGACATAGCAACTAATGAAAAACTGTTTTTT.